These 17 T cell receptor beta chains were all obtained from the same sample, sequenced in a study of T cell responses to AZD1222 COVID-19 vaccine. Some clones are missing from TCRdb's copy, which holds only in-frame ones; the method was immunoSEQ multiplex PCR. The data show over 100,000 clones, 75% to 90% seen once. The sequencing used peripheral blood, collected on day 0 of AZD1222 vaccination. These receptors came from an adult in good health.

The gene calls are TRBV11-3 and TRBJ2-3; D may be TRBD1 (5 bases). Trimming removed 1 base from V and 3 bases from J, with 11 bases in between. Germline V gene data show CDR1 as SGHNT and CDR2 as YENEEA. This CDR3 contains 15 residues. The CDR3 nucleotides read TGTGCCAGCAGCTTAGGCCAGGGTGTAACAGATACGCAGTATTTT. Its protein product is CASSLGQGVTDTQYF. The full variable domain, its missing parts supplied by reference TRBV11-3 and TRBJ2-3, is EAGVVQSPRYKIIEKKQPVAFWCNPISGHNTLYWYLQNLGQGPELLIRYENEEAVDDSQLPKDRFSAERLKGVDSTLKIQPAELGDSAVYLCASSLGQGVTDTQYFGPGTRLTVL.

There are many counts of this clone. The chain recombines TRBV6-1 with TRBJ1-2; D is undetermined. V dropped 0 bases and J dropped 5 bases, with 1 base sitting between them. CDR1 MNHNS and CDR2 SASEGT come from the germline V gene. The CDR3 has 11 amino acids. CDR3 sequence: CASSEAYGYTF. As DNA, the CDR3 is TGTGCCAGCAGTGAAGCATATGGCTACACCTTC.

V and J are TRBV19 and TRBJ1-5, with D unresolved. Germline assignment: CDR1 LNHDA and CDR2 SQIVND (reference sequence). The germline V and J ends were trimmed by 2 bases and 0 bases, with 11 bases remaining between them. There are 16 residues in the CDR3. DNA of the CDR3: TGTGCCAGTAGTATATACGGGGTGGGTAGCAATCAGCCCCAGCATTTT. Its translation is CASSIYGVGSNQPQHF.

This clone was seen a handful of times. The rearrangement links TRBV4-2 to TRBJ2-7, with D possibly being TRBD2 (5 bases). The CDR3 sequence is 13 residues long. CDR1 and CDR2 (germline): LGHNA, YNFKEQ. With 5 bases removed from V and 4 bases from J, the gap between germline ends came to 12 bases. CDR3 sequence (DNA): TGTGCCAGCAGCGAAGGACGGGATTACGAGCAGTACTTC. Its translation is CASSEGRDYEQYF.

The rearrangement joins TRBV24-1 to TRBJ2-1; 11 nucleotides agree with TRBD1. The CDR3 is made up of 16 amino acids. The germline V gene encodes CDR1 KGHDR and CDR2 SFDVKD. V dropped 5 bases and J dropped 0; count of bases not matched to a gene: 2. The CDR3 protein is CATSGGQGGSYNEQFF. The CDR3 DNA reads TGTGCCACCAGTGGGGGACAGGGGGGCTCCTACAATGAGCAGTTCTTC.

The chain is built from TRBV7-9 and TRBJ1-5; D is uncertain. The germline gives CDR1 SEHNR, CDR2 FQNEAQ (reference sequence). Trimming cost V 4 bases and J 3 bases, with 4 bases left between them. The CDR3 loop spans 12 amino acids. CDR3 amino acids: CASSYDNQPQHF. Here the CDR3 DNA reads TGTGCCAGCAGCTACGACAATCAGCCCCAGCATTTT.

The chain couples TRBV5-8 to TRBJ1-2, with D perhaps matching TRBD1 (6 bases). V lost 4 bases and J lost 5, with 21 bases in between. Germline V CDR1 and CDR2: SGHTS, YDEGEE. The CDR3 is made up of 16 amino acids. CDR3 DNA sequence: TGTGCCAGCAGCGTGGTACTTCCAGGCAGGGGATATGGCTACACCTTC. Translating gives CASSVVLPGRGYGYTF.

The V gene is TRBV5-6, the J gene TRBJ2-1, with unresolved D. V was clipped by 4 bases and J by 6 bases, with 8 bases between them. The CDR3 is 12 amino acids. Germline V lookup: CDR1 SGHDT, CDR2 YYEEEE. Written as DNA, the CDR3 is TGTGCCAGCAGCCCGGACGGCAATGAGCAGTTCTTC. Amino acids: CASSPDGNEQFF. The entire variable domain, with the rest obtained from reference TRBV5-6 and TRBJ2-1, is as follows: DAGVTQSPTHLIKTRGQQVTLRCSPKSGHDTVSWYQQALGQGPQFIFQYYEEEERQRGNFPDRFSGHQFPNYSSELNVNALLLGDSALYLCASSPDGNEQFFGPGTRLTVL.

A single count supports this clone. This rearrangement joins TRBV10-3 to TRBJ1-3; perhaps TRBD1 as D (5 bases). The CDR3 has 12 amino acids. Trimming pared 7 bases from V and 2 bases from J, leaving 6 bases between. The germline CDR1 and CDR2 sequences are ENHRY and SYGVKD. CDR3 in amino acids: CAITGTGNTIYF. In nucleotides, the CDR3 is TGTGCCATCACAGGGACTGGAAACACCATATATTTT.

The rearrangement uses TRBV4-3 and TRBJ2-1; D gene unclear. Germline V gives CDR1 LGHNA, CDR2 YSLEER. The CDR3 loop spans 14 amino acids. The ends were cut back, 0 bases at V and 5 bases at J, with 8 bases in the middle. The CDR3 coding sequence is TGCGCCAGCAGCCAAGAAGATACTCACAATGAGCAGTTCTTC. As protein: CASSQEDTHNEQFF.

The CDR3 nucleotides read TGTGCCAGCAGTGAACTATCCTACGAGCAGTACTTC. Protein: CASSELSYEQYF. The V call is TRBV2, the J call TRBJ2-7; no clear D. The germline gives CDR1 SNHLY, CDR2 FYNNEI. Deletions cut 2 bases from V and 1 base from J, with 3 bases between. The CDR3 runs to 12 residues. The full variable domain, completed using reference TRBV2 and TRBJ2-7, is EPEVTQTPSHQVTQMGQEVILRCVPISNHLYFYWYRQILGQKVEFLVSFYNNEISEKSEIFDDQFSVERPDGSNFTLKIRSTKLEDSAMYFCASSELSYEQYFGPGTRLTVT.

This clone was observed a handful of times. The chain has TRBV4-1 and TRBJ1-1; TRBD1 matches 9 bases. Germline CDR1 MGHRA, CDR2 YSYEKL. The CDR3 runs to 14 residues. J lost 4 bases, V lost 8 bases, and 8 bases had no gene match. CDR3 loop: CASSEDRGGTEAFF. In DNA form, the CDR3 reads TGCGCCAGCTCAGAGGACAGGGGCGGCACTGAAGCTTTCTTT.

The rearrangement uses TRBV3-1 (or the pseudogene TRBV3-2) and TRBJ2-5; TRBD2 matches at 9 bases. The CDR3 spans 17 residues. The J segment lost 0 bases and the V segment lost 4 bases, leaving 9 bases of the junction unmatched. The germline CDR1 and CDR2 sequences are LGHDT and YNNKEL (reference sequence). In nucleotides, the CDR3 is TGTGCCAGCAGCCTTGATCGGACTAGCGTCGACCAAGAGACCCAGTACTTC. Its translation: CASSLDRTSVDQETQYF.

The rearrangement uses TRBV18 and TRBJ1-1; the D gene is possibly TRBD1 (5 bases). V lost 1 base to trimming and J lost 5 bases, with 14 bases between them. The CDR3 is 15 amino acids. Germline assignment: CDR1 KGHSH and CDR2 LQKENI. For the CDR3, the DNA is TGTGCCAGCTCACCACACCAGGGAGGGCAGACTGAAGCTTTCTTT. It encodes CASSPHQGGQTEAFF.

The gene calls are TRBV6-5 and TRBJ1-1; 8 nucleotides match TRBD1. The CDR3 length is 13 residues. Per germline, CDR1 MNHEY and CDR2 SVGAGI. The V gene end was trimmed by 0 bases and the J gene end by 11 bases; junction bases not matched to a gene: 5. CDR3 residues: CASSYSGRGRAFF. Written as DNA, the CDR3 is TGTGCCAGCAGTTACTCCGGCAGGGGGCGCGCTTTCTTT.

The chain has TRBV19 and TRBJ1-2; 11 nucleotides match TRBD1. CDR3 length: 15 amino acids. Trimming at V came to 3 bases and at J to 4 bases, leaving 4 bases not matched to a gene. Germline V lookup: CDR1 LNHDA, CDR2 SQIVND (reference sequence). The CDR3 is CASSIAGTGGYGYTF. The CDR3 coding sequence is TGTGCCAGTAGTATCGCCGGGACAGGGGGCTATGGCTACACCTTC.

This CDR3 is CASSLDLVETNEKLFF. The CDR3 region has the DNA TGTGCCAGCAGCTTAGATCTTGTAGAAACTAATGAAAAACTGTTTTTT. The chain recombines TRBV11-2 with TRBJ1-4; D ambiguous. The V gene's germline CDR1 is SGHAT and CDR2 FQNNGV. V was pared by 0 bases and J by 1 base, with 9 bases between. The CDR3 is 16 residues long.